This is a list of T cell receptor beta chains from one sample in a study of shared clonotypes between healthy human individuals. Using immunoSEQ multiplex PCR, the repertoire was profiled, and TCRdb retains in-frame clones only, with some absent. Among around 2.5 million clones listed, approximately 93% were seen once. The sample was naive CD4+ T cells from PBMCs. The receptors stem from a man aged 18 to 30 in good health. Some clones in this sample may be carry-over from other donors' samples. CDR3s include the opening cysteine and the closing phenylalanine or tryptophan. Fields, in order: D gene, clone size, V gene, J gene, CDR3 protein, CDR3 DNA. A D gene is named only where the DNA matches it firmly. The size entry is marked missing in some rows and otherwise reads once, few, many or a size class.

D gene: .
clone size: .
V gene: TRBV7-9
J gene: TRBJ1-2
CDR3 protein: CASSPGTTIYGYTF
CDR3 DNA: TGTGCCAGCAGCCCCGGGACCACGATCTATGGCTACACCTTC

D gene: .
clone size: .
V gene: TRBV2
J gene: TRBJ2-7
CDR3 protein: CASSPRATATYEQYF
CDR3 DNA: TGTGCCAGCAGTCCCCGGGCAACCGCAACCTACGAGCAGTACTTC

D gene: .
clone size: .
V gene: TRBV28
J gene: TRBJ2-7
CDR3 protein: CARGICYEQYF
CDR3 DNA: TGTGCCAGAGGTATCTGCTACGAGCAGTACTTC

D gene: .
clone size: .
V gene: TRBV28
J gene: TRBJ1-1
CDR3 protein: CASSAPGRGNTEAFF
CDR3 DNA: TGTGCCAGCAGTGCTCCAGGACGGGGGAACACTGAAGCTTTCTTT

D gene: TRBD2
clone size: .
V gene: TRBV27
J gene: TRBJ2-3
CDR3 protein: CASSFLAGVSDTQYF
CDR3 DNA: TGTGCCAGCAGTTTTCTAGCGGGAGTCTCAGATACGCAGTATTTT

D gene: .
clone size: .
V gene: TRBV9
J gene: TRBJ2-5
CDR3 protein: CASSVDPSLGTQYF
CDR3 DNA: TGTGCCAGCAGCGTAGATCCTTCTTTGGGGACCCAGTACTTC

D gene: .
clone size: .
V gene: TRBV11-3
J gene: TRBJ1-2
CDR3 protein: CASRAGYGYTF
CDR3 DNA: TGTGCCAGCAGGGCAGGGTATGGCTACACCTTC

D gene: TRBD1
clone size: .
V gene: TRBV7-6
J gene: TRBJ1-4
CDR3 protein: CASSLTPGTDEKLFF
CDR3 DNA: TGTGCCAGCAGCTTAACTCCGGGGACAGATGAAAAACTGTTTTTT

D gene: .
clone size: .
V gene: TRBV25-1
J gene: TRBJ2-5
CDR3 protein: CASSSAQETQYF
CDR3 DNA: TGTGCCAGCAGTTCCGCCCAAGAGACCCAGTACTTC

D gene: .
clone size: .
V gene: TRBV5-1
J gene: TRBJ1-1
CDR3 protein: CASSSHGGARASRTEAFF
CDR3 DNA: TGCGCCAGCAGCTCCCACGGGGGAGCCAGGGCCTCCCGGACTGAAGCTTTCTTT

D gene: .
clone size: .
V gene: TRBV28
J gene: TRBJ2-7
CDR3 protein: CASSGGASVTYEQYF
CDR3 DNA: TGTGCCAGCAGCGGCGGGGCTAGTGTCACCTACGAGCAGTACTTC

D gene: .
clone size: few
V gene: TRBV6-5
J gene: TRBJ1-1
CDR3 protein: CASRAQRPTEAFF
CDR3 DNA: TGTGCCAGCAGAGCCCAGCGACCCACTGAAGCTTTCTTT

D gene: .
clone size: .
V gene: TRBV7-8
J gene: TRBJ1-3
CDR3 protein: CASSFAGSGNTIYF
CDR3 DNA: TGTGCCAGCAGCTTCGCAGGGTCTGGAAACACCATATATTTT

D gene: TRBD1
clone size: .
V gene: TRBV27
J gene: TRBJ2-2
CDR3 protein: CASNSGTGGRTGELFF
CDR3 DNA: TGTGCCAGCAATTCCGGGACAGGGGGCCGAACCGGGGAGCTGTTTTTT

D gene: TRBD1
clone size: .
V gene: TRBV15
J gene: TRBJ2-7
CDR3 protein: CATSRGGTGAGNEQYF
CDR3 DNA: TGTGCCACCAGCAGAGGAGGGACAGGCGCGGGGAACGAGCAGTACTTC

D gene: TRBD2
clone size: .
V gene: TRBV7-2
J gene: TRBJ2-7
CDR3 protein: CASSRLAGTSYEQYF
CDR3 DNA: TGTGCCAGCAGCCGACTAGCGGGAACATCCTACGAGCAGTACTTC

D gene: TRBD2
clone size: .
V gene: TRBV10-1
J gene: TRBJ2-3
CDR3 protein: CASLPLTSGGRSSTDTQYF
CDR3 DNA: TGCGCCAGCCTACCGCTAACCAGCGGGGGGAGATCTAGCACAGATACGCAGTATTTT

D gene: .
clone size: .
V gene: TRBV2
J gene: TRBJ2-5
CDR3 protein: CASKTGVQETQYF
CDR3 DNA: TGTGCCAGCAAAACGGGGGTCCAAGAGACCCAGTACTTC

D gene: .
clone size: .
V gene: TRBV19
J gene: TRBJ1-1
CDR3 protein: CASSEAGERKAFF
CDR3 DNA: TGTGCCAGTAGTGAGGCGGGGGAAAGGAAAGCTTTCTTT

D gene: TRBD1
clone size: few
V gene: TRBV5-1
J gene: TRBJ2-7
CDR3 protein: CASRPGTGDEQYF
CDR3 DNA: TGCGCCAGCAGACCCGGGACAGGGGACGAGCAGTACTTC

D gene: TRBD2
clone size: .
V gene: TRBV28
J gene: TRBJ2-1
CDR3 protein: CASSRRSSGRPLRATYNEQFF
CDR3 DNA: TGTGCCAGCAGTCGGAGGTCTAGCGGGAGGCCTTTGCGAGCCACCTACAATGAGCAGTTCTTC

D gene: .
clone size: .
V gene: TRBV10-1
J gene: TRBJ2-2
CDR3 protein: CASSESTGDFYTGELFF
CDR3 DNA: TGCGCCAGCAGTGAGTCGACGGGGGACTTCTACACCGGGGAGCTGTTTTTT

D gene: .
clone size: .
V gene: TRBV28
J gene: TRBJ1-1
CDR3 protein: CASSLLGSGGTEAFF
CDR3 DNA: TGTGCCAGCAGTTTATTAGGGTCGGGGGGCACTGAAGCTTTCTTT

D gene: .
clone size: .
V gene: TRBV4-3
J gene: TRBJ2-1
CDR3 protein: CASSQDPSSDEQFF
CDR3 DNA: TGCGCCAGCAGCCAAGATCCAAGCAGCGATGAGCAGTTCTTC

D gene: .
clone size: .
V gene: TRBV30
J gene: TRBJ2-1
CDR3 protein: CAWSSGTYNEQFF
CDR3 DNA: TGTGCCTGGAGTTCCGGGACCTACAATGAGCAGTTCTTC

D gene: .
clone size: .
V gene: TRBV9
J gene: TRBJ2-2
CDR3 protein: CASSVLDDTGELFF
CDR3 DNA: TGTGCCAGCAGCGTACTCGATGACACCGGGGAGCTGTTTTTT

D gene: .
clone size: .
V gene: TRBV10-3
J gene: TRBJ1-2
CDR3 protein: CAISEGAGQTVYGYTF
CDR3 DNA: TGTGCCATCAGTGAGGGGGCAGGACAGACTGTCTATGGCTACACCTTC

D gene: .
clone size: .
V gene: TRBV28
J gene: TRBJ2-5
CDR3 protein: CASSSHFRAVETQYF
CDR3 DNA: TGTGCCAGCAGTTCCCACTTCAGGGCGGTCGAGACCCAGTACTTC

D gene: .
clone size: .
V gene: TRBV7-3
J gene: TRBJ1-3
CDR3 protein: CASSRGPIYSGNTIYF
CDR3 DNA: TGTGCCAGCAGCCGGGGACCGATCTACTCTGGAAACACCATATATTTT

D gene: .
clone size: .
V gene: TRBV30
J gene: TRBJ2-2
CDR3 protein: CAWTHMGRTGELFF
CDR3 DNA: TGTGCCTGGACGCACATGGGGCGGACCGGGGAGCTGTTTTTT

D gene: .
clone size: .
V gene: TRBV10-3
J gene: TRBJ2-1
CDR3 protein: CAISESGPYNEQFF
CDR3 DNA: TGTGCCATCAGTGAGTCTGGGCCTTACAATGAGCAGTTCTTC

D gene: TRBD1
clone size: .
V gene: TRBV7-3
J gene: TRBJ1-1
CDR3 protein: CASSLLGQAMNTEAFF
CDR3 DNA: TGTGCCAGCAGCTTACTGGGACAGGCGATGAACACTGAAGCTTTCTTT

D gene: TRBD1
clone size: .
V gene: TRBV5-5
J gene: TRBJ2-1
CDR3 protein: CASSRTGTGGIEQFF
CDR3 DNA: TGTGCCAGCAGCCGAACCGGGACAGGGGGTATTGAGCAGTTCTTC

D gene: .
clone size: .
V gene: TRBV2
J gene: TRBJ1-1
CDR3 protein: CASSDVNTEAFF
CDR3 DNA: TGTGCCAGCAGTGATGTGAACACTGAAGCTTTCTTT

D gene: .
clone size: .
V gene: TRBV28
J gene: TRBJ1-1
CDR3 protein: CASSTQGGDTEAFF
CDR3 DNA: TGTGCCAGCAGCACCCAAGGTGGGGACACTGAAGCTTTCTTT

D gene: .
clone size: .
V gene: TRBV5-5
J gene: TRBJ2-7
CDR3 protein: CASSSSGMYYEQYF
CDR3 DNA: TGTGCCAGCAGCTCTTCAGGAATGTACTACGAGCAGTACTTC

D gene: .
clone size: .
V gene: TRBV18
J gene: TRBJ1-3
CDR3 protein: CASSPLVRNTIYF
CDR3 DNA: TGTGCCAGCTCACCACTCGTCCGAAACACCATATATTTT

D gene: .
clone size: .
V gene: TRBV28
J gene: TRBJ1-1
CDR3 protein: CASSLIPGNTEAFF
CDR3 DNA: TGTGCCAGCAGTTTAATCCCAGGGAACACTGAAGCTTTCTTT

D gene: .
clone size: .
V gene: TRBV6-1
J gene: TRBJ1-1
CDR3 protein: CASSEGVVNTEAFF
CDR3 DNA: TGTGCCAGCAGTGAAGGTGTCGTGAACACTGAAGCTTTCTTT

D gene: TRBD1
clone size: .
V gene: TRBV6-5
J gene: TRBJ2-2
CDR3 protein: CASSLETGGTGELFF
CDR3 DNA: TGTGCCAGCAGTCTCGAAACAGGGGGCACCGGGGAGCTGTTTTTT

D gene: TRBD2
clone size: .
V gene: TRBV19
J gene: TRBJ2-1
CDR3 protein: CASRTSGGYYNEQFF
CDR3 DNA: TGTGCCAGTAGGACTAGCGGGGGTTATTACAATGAGCAGTTCTTC

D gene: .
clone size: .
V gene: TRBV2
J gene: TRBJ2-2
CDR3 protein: CASSEASWNRGLFF
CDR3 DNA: TGTGCCAGCAGTGAAGCTAGTTGGAATCGAGGGCTGTTTTTT

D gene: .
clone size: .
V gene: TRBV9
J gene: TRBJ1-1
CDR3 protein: CASSVVGGHTEAFF
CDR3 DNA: TGTGCCAGCAGCGTAGTGGGGGGGCACACTGAAGCTTTCTTT

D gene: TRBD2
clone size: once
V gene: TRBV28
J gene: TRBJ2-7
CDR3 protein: CASSLSSSGRQQYF
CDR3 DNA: TGTGCCAGCAGTTTATCGTCTAGCGGGAGGCAGCAGTACTTC

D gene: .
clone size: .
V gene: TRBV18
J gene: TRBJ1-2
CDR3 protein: CASSPRGGAEGYTF
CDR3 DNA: TGTGCCAGCTCACCCCGAGGAGGGGCGGAGGGCTACACCTTC

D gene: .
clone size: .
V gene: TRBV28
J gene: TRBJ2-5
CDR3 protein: CASSLYGTGSQETQYF
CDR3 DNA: TGTGCCAGCAGTTTATACGGGACGGGGAGTCAAGAGACCCAGTACTTC

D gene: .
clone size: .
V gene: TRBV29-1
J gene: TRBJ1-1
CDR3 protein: CSVNRRLNTEAFF
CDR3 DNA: TGCAGCGTCAACAGGAGACTGAACACTGAAGCTTTCTTT

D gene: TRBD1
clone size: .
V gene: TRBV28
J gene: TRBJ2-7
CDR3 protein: CASRQVSGQVLYEQYF
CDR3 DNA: TGTGCCAGCAGACAAGTATCGGGACAGGTCCTCTACGAGCAGTACTTC

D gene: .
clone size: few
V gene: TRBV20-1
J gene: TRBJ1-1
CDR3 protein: CSAREDSEAFF
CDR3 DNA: TGCAGTGCTAGAGAAGACAGTGAAGCTTTCTTT

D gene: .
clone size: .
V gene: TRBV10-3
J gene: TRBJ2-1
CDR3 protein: CAISEYGRRPEQFF
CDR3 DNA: TGTGCCATCAGTGAGTACGGCAGGCGCCCTGAGCAGTTCTTC

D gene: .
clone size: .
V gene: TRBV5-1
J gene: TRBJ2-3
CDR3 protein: CASSLGAGLLDTQYF
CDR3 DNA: TGCGCCAGCAGCTTGGGGGCAGGGCTCCTCGATACGCAGTATTTT

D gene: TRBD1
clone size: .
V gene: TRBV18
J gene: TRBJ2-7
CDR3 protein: CASSPLQGENGAYEQYF
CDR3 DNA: TGTGCCAGCTCGCCGCTCCAGGGGGAAAATGGTGCCTACGAGCAGTACTTC

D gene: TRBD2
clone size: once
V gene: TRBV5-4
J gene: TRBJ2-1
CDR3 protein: CASSQATGTSAHNEQFF
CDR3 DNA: TGTGCCAGCAGCCAAGCCACCGGGACTAGCGCCCACAATGAGCAGTTCTTC

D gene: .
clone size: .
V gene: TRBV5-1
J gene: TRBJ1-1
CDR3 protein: CASSFNGGRDTEAFF
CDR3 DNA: TGCGCCAGCAGCTTTAACGGGGGGCGGGACACTGAAGCTTTCTTT